The rows below give T cell receptor beta chains drawn from one sample of a study of T cells in Graves' hyperthyroidism and ophthalmopathy. TCRdb independently ran MiXCR on the multiplex PCR reads; one entry per CDR3 protein. Of some 800,000 distinct CDR3 sequences in the sample, about 38% are singletons; the top ten hold over 8%. Sequencing used blood. Every receptor here comes from a man aged 18 to 30 with Graves' hyperthyroidism. CDR3s include the opening cysteine and the closing phenylalanine or tryptophan. Fields, in order: J gene, V gene, clone size, D gene, CDR3 protein, CDR3 DNA. The D gene is left open where the match is weak. Clone size appears in some rows only: once, few, many, or a class for an expanded clone.

J: TRBJ1-3
V: TRBV5-1
size: few
D: -
CDR3: CASSSTGGNTIYF
DNA: TGCGCCAGCAGCTCAACAGGGGGAAACACCATATATTTT

J: TRBJ1-5
V: TRBV2
size: once
D: TRBD1
CDR3: CASSEGGGDQPQHF
DNA: TGTGCCAGCAGTGAAGGAGGGGGCGACCAGCCCCAGCATTTT

J: TRBJ2-2
V: TRBV20-1
size: few
D: -
CDR3: CSARDRRDKGELFF
DNA: TGCAGTGCTAGAGATCGTCGGGACAAAGGGGAGCTGTTTTTT

J: TRBJ1-2
V: TRBV5-6
size: many
D: -
CDR3: CASSLDGSLYGYTF
DNA: TGTGCCAGCAGCTTGGACGGCTCCCTCTATGGCTACACCTTC

J: TRBJ2-7
V: TRBV5-4
size: few
D: TRBD2
CDR3: CASSPSGGRQYEQYF
DNA: TGTGCCAGCAGCCCTTCGGGAGGACGTCAATACGAGCAGTACTTC

J: TRBJ2-7
V: TRBV2
size: few
D: -
CDR3: CASSWDRDLGYEQYF
DNA: TGTGCCAGCAGCTGGGACCGAGATTTGGGTTACGAGCAGTACTTC

J: TRBJ1-5
V: TRBV4-1
size: -
D: -
CDR3: CASSQETGHHGNQPQHF
DNA: TGCGCCAGCAGCCAAGAAACGGGACACCATGGGAATCAGCCCCAGCATTTT

J: TRBJ1-3
V: TRBV7-9
size: -
D: -
CDR3: CASSLYPPRTGSSGNTIYF
DNA: TGTGCCAGCAGCTTATATCCCCCCCGAACAGGTTCCTCTGGAAACACCATATATTTT

J: TRBJ1-5
V: TRBV7-8
size: few
D: -
CDR3: CASSLDAFPSNQPQHF
DNA: TGTGCCAGCAGCTTAGACGCATTTCCCAGCAATCAGCCCCAGCATTTT

J: TRBJ2-5
V: TRBV24-1
size: many
D: -
CDR3: CATSDVGDQETQYF
DNA: TGTGCCACCAGTGACGTAGGAGACCAAGAGACCCAGTACTTC

J: TRBJ2-7
V: TRBV7-2
size: many
D: -
CDR3: CASSSGREQYF
DNA: TGTGCCAGCAGCTCGGGCAGGGAGCAGTACTTC

J: TRBJ2-7
V: TRBV24-1
size: -
D: TRBD1
CDR3: CATSDPGQGNEQYF
DNA: TGTGCCACCAGTGATCCGGGACAGGGCAACGAGCAGTACTTC

J: TRBJ1-1
V: TRBV25-1
size: many
D: -
CDR3: CASSEPGLPEEAFF
DNA: TGTGCCAGCAGTGAGCCCGGGCTCCCCGAAGAAGCTTTCTTT

J: TRBJ1-2
V: TRBV29-1
size: many
D: -
CDR3: CSAERTDYGYTF
DNA: TGCAGCGCCGAACGGACAGACTATGGCTACACCTTC

J: TRBJ2-2
V: TRBV29-1
size: -
D: TRBD2
CDR3: CSVRPGLDYNELFF
DNA: TGCAGCGTTCGGCCGGGACTAGACTACAATGAGCTGTTTTTT

J: TRBJ2-2
V: TRBV19
size: -
D: TRBD1
CDR3: CASRGDRGRGELFF
DNA: TGTGCCAGTAGGGGGGACAGGGGGCGCGGGGAGCTGTTTTTT

J: TRBJ2-7
V: TRBV2
size: -
D: TRBD2
CDR3: CASSDGGRAGYEQYF
DNA: TGTGCCAGCAGTGACGGCGGGAGGGCCGGGTACGAGCAGTACTTC

J: TRBJ2-7
V: TRBV11-2
size: -
D: -
CDR3: CASTEAYEQYF
DNA: TGTGCCAGCACAGAAGCCTACGAGCAGTACTTC

J: TRBJ2-7
V: TRBV9
size: many
D: TRBD2
CDR3: CASSVGGEGYEQYF
DNA: TGTGCCAGCAGCGTAGGAGGGGAGGGCTACGAGCAGTACTTC

J: TRBJ2-2
V: TRBV5-4
size: few
D: TRBD1
CDR3: CASSSAGGDTGELFF
DNA: TGTGCCAGCAGCTCCGCAGGGGGAGACACCGGGGAGCTGTTTTTT

J: TRBJ1-1
V: TRBV19
size: many
D: TRBD1
CDR3: CASSMSGGTEAFF
DNA: TGTGCCAGTAGTATGTCAGGGGGCACTGAAGCTTTCTTT

J: TRBJ2-3
V: TRBV6-6
size: -
D: -
CDR3: CASRGAKLTDTQYF
DNA: TGTGCCAGCAGGGGCGCCAAACTGACAGATACGCAGTATTTT

J: TRBJ1-2
V: TRBV29-1
size: -
D: -
CDR3: CSVGGADEDGYTF
DNA: TGCAGCGTGGGAGGCGCGGACGAAGATGGCTACACCTTC

J: TRBJ1-2
V: TRBV29-1
size: many
D: -
CDR3: CSVEPTGTGNGYTF
DNA: TGCAGCGTTGAACCAACGGGTACAGGGAATGGCTACACCTTC

J: TRBJ2-2
V: TRBV2
size: -
D: -
CDR3: CASSLRDPVTGELFF
DNA: TGTGCCAGCAGTCTGCGGGACCCAGTCACCGGGGAGCTGTTTTTT

J: TRBJ2-2
V: TRBV20-1
size: many
D: -
CDR3: CSAYSAGELFF
DNA: TGCAGTGCTTACAGTGCCGGGGAGCTGTTTTTT

J: TRBJ1-3
V: TRBV6-5
size: few
D: -
CDR3: CASSVTGVSGNTIYF
DNA: TGTGCCAGCAGTGTCACAGGCGTCTCTGGAAACACCATATATTTT

J: TRBJ1-5
V: TRBV12-3/TRBV12-4
size: -
D: TRBD1
CDR3: CASTSGTVPNSNQPQHF
DNA: TGTGCCAGCACCTCCGGGACAGTACCTAATAGCAATCAGCCCCAGCATTTT

J: TRBJ1-5
V: TRBV7-9
size: many
D: -
CDR3: CASSLEGSRQPQHF
DNA: TGTGCCAGCAGCTTAGAGGGCTCGCGACAGCCCCAGCATTTT

J: TRBJ1-5
V: TRBV10-3
size: -
D: -
CDR3: CASHWDFNQPQHF
DNA: TGTGCCAGCCATTGGGATTTCAATCAGCCCCAGCATTTT

J: TRBJ2-7
V: TRBV2
size: many
D: -
CDR3: CASTGRGPYHEQYF
DNA: TGTGCCAGCACTGGGCGCGGTCCCTACCACGAGCAGTACTTC

J: TRBJ1-2
V: TRBV20-1
size: -
D: TRBD1
CDR3: CSAGQGQDYGYTF
DNA: TGCAGTGCTGGACAGGGACAGGACTATGGCTACACCTTC

J: TRBJ2-5
V: TRBV7-2
size: many
D: TRBD2
CDR3: CASSFQAGEAETQYF
DNA: TGTGCCAGCAGCTTTCAAGCGGGAGAAGCGGAGACCCAGTACTTC

J: TRBJ1-3
V: TRBV29-1
size: -
D: TRBD1
CDR3: CSATGTGTNSGNTIYF
DNA: TGCAGCGCCACCGGGACAGGGACGAACTCTGGAAACACCATATATTTT

J: TRBJ2-5
V: TRBV7-8
size: few
D: -
CDR3: CASSAQGTPQETQYF
DNA: TGTGCCAGCAGCGCACAGGGAACCCCGCAAGAGACCCAGTACTTC

J: TRBJ2-5
V: TRBV13
size: many
D: -
CDR3: CASQGGYQETQYF
DNA: TGTGCCAGCCAGGGGGGTTACCAAGAGACCCAGTACTTC

J: TRBJ1-1
V: TRBV6-6
size: few
D: -
CDR3: CASSYSTETEAFF
DNA: TGTGCCAGCAGTTACTCGACAGAGACTGAAGCTTTCTTT

J: TRBJ1-3
V: TRBV9
size: -
D: -
CDR3: CASSVESLGNTIYF
DNA: TGTGCCAGCAGCGTAGAATCGTTGGGAAACACCATATATTTT

J: TRBJ1-2
V: TRBV9
size: -
D: -
CDR3: CASCVPRVDGYTF
DNA: TGTGCCAGCTGCGTTCCCAGGGTGGATGGCTACACCTTC

J: TRBJ1-4
V: TRBV29-1
size: many
D: -
CDR3: CSVEDGETNEKLFF
DNA: TGCAGCGTTGAAGACGGAGAAACTAATGAAAAACTGTTTTTT

J: TRBJ1-4
V: TRBV5-1
size: few
D: TRBD1
CDR3: CASSLQGLGIEKLFF
DNA: TGCGCCAGCAGCTTACAGGGGCTGGGGATTGAAAAACTGTTTTTT

J: TRBJ1-4
V: TRBV10-3
size: -
D: -
CDR3: CAISAENEKLFF
DNA: TGTGCCATCAGTGCAGAGAATGAAAAACTGTTTTTT

J: TRBJ1-1
V: TRBV24-1
size: many
D: TRBD1
CDR3: CATRVKGQGETEAFF
DNA: TGTGCCACCCGGGTTAAGGGACAGGGGGAGACTGAAGCTTTCTTT

J: TRBJ1-5
V: TRBV15
size: -
D: -
CDR3: CATSRDGGLNQPQHF
DNA: TGTGCCACCAGCAGAGATGGCGGTCTAAATCAGCCCCAGCATTTT

J: TRBJ1-1
V: TRBV5-1
size: -
D: -
CDR3: CASSLDSILTEAFF
DNA: TGCGCCAGCAGCTTGGACAGCATACTCACTGAAGCTTTCTTT

J: TRBJ1-1
V: TRBV9
size: -
D: TRBD1
CDR3: CASSALGTGGTEAFF
DNA: TGTGCCAGCAGCGCACTCGGGACAGGGGGCACTGAAGCTTTCTTT

J: TRBJ1-2
V: TRBV6-5
size: -
D: -
CDR3: CASSYSGRGTVPLYTF
DNA: TGTGCCAGCAGTTACTCGGGCCGGGGCACCGTACCTCTCTACACCTTC

J: TRBJ2-7
V: TRBV7-6
size: -
D: -
CDR3: CASGFAGGEQYF
DNA: TGTGCCAGCGGCTTCGCGGGTGGCGAGCAGTACTTC

J: TRBJ1-2
V: TRBV29-1
size: few
D: -
CDR3: CSVDGVGGYTF
DNA: TGCAGCGTTGATGGGGTTGGTGGCTACACCTTC

J: TRBJ1-2
V: TRBV7-9
size: many
D: TRBD1
CDR3: CASSAEGGADGYTF
DNA: TGTGCCAGCAGCGCCGAAGGGGGCGCGGATGGCTACACCTTC

J: TRBJ2-7
V: TRBV5-1
size: -
D: TRBD2
CDR3: CASGGGAGGVNEQYF
DNA: TGCGCCAGCGGCGGGGGAGCGGGAGGCGTCAATGAGCAGTACTTC

J: TRBJ1-5
V: TRBV10-3
size: -
D: -
CDR3: CAISEVPGGQPQHF
DNA: TGTGCCATCAGTGAGGTCCCCGGAGGGCAGCCCCAGCATTTT

J: TRBJ2-7
V: TRBV19
size: -
D: -
CDR3: CASSAAAGGYEQYF
DNA: TGTGCCAGTAGCGCGGCGGCAGGGGGGTACGAGCAGTACTTC

J: TRBJ1-1
V: TRBV3-1
size: -
D: -
CDR3: CASSPRGAVRPNTEAFF
DNA: TGTGCCAGCAGCCCGCGGGGGGCTGTTCGTCCGAACACTGAAGCTTTCTTT

J: TRBJ2-2
V: TRBV7-9
size: few
D: TRBD2
CDR3: CASNPPAGPTGELFF
DNA: TGTGCCAGCAACCCTCCAGCGGGACCGACCGGGGAGCTGTTTTTT

J: TRBJ1-1
V: TRBV9
size: few
D: -
CDR3: CASSSPPAQMNTEAFF
DNA: TGTGCCAGCAGCTCCCCCCCGGCCCAAATGAACACTGAAGCTTTCTTT

J: TRBJ1-5
V: TRBV12-3/TRBV12-4
size: few
D: -
CDR3: CASRLPGGAGQPQHF
DNA: TGTGCCAGCAGGTTGCCCGGGGGCGCGGGTCAGCCCCAGCATTTT

J: TRBJ1-4
V: TRBV20-1
size: -
D: TRBD1
CDR3: CSATPHGEGADNEKLFF
DNA: TGCAGTGCTACCCCCCATGGGGAGGGGGCCGACAATGAAAAACTGTTTTTT